Listed here are 19 T cell receptor beta chains from one sample, sequenced in a study of CD8+CD57+ T cells in acquired aplastic anemia. The TCR beta profiling, which covered VDJ combination and CDR3 sequence, was carried out using genomic DNA as the template. One entry per CDR3 protein, called by TCRdb with MiXCR from the reads. Here the sample spans 200,000 or so distinct CDR3 sequences, about 64% being singletons. Source material: sorted CD4+, CD8+, or CD8+CD57+ T cells (not recorded which) from PBMCs. Receptor source: a human donor with severe aplastic anemia or a healthy control (not recorded which).

J is TRBJ2-7 and V is TRBV7-2; 11 bases match TRBD1. This CDR3 contains 15 residues. V lost 4 bases to trimming and J lost 4 bases; unmatched junction nucleotides: 6. Germline V gene lookup returns CDR1 SGHTA and CDR2 FQGNSA. The CDR3 DNA sequence: TGTGCCAGCAGCTCGGGACAGGGGGTAACTTACGAGCAGTACTTC. Its protein is CASSSGQGVTYEQYF.

The J gene is TRBJ2-7, the V gene TRBV7-6, with 7 bases fitting TRBD2. The CDR3 has 13 residues. The junction had 8 bases not matched to a gene; V was cut back by 5 bases and J by 7 bases. The germline CDR1 and CDR2 sequences are SGHVS and FNYEAQ. Here the CDR3 reads CASSQNWGGEQYF. CDR3 bases: TGTGCCAGCAGCCAAAATTGGGGGGGAGAGCAGTACTTC.

Ten or more counts support this clonotype. The J gene is TRBJ2-7, the V gene TRBV2, with 14 bases fitting TRBD2. From germline, CDR1 is SNHLY and CDR2 FYNNEI. This CDR3 has 15 amino acids. V lost 4 bases and J lost 4; bases outside the gene matches: 3. CDR3 DNA sequence: TGTGCCAGCAGTGGGACTAGCGGGGGGTTATACGAGCAGTACTTC. It codes for CASSGTSGGLYEQYF. Variable domain in full (rest from reference TRBV2 and TRBJ2-7): EPEVTQTPSHQVTQMGQEVILRCVPISNHLYFYWYRQILGQKVEFLVSFYNNEISEKSEIFDDQFSVERPDGSNFTLKIRSTKLEDSAMYFCASSGTSGGLYEQYFGPGTRLTVT.

This clonotype was counted once. The V gene is TRBV12-3 or TRBV12-4, the J gene TRBJ1-6; the D is unclear. The CDR3 sequence is 14 residues long. V shed 10 bases and J shed 9 bases, with 19 bases lying between them. The CDR3 region is CAIPRPTGRSPLHF. The CDR3 bases are TGTGCCATCCCCCGGCCCACTGGGCGTTCACCCCTCCACTTT.

This clonotype was observed a handful of times. The chain employs TRBV7-9 and TRBJ1-6; TRBD1 matches 8 bases. The CDR3 covers 17 residues. V was pared by 2 bases and J by 10 bases, with 13 bases of the junction left unmatched. The germline V gene has CDR1 SEHNR and CDR2 FQNEAQ (reference sequence). CDR3: CASSLPTGQGGRSPLHF. DNA of the CDR3: TGTGCCAGCAGCTTACCGACCGGACAGGGAGGGAGATCACCCCTCCACTTT.

V gene TRBV4-1 combines with J gene TRBJ2-7, with 10 bases aligning to TRBD1. V trimming: 1 base; J trimming: 2 bases; junction bases outside the gene matches: 5. The length of the CDR3 is 16 residues. Germline CDR1 and CDR2: MGHRA and YSYEKL. The CDR3 loop is CASSQGAGTGAYEQYF. CDR3 coding DNA: TGCGCCAGCAGCCAAGGTGCCGGGACAGGGGCCTACGAGCAGTACTTC.

The rearrangement links TRBV9 to TRBJ2-1; D unclear. Trimming took off 4 bases at V and 12 bases at J, with 23 bases between the two ends. From germline, CDR1 is SGDLS and CDR2 YYNGEE. There are 15 residues in the CDR3. CDR3 amino acids: CASSPDGQISDGQFF. The CDR3 bases are TGTGCCAGCAGCCCAGATGGGCAGATATCCGATGGGCAGTTCTTC. Variable domain in full (rest from reference TRBV9 and TRBJ2-1): DSGVTQTPKHLITATGQRVTLRCSPRSGDLSVYWYQQSLDQGLQFLIQYYNGEERAKGNILERFSAQQFPDLHSELNLSSLELGDSALYFCASSPDGQISDGQFFGPGTRLTVL.

J is TRBJ1-1 and V is TRBV19, with 7 bases that match TRBD1. The CDR3 spans 12 residues. Germline CDR1 reads LNHDA; CDR2 reads SQIVND (reference sequence). V lost 4 bases, J lost 7 bases, and 3 bases stayed unmatched. Here the CDR3 DNA reads TGTGCCAGTAGTAGGGGGACAGATGAAGCTTTCTTT. Protein sequence: CASSRGTDEAFF.

The V and J genes are TRBV7-8 and TRBJ1-6; 9 positions agree with TRBD1. J gave up 9 bases and V 8 bases, and 5 bases lay outside the gene matches. Germline V gene lookup returns CDR1 SGHVS and CDR2 FQNEAQ. The CDR3 loop spans 13 amino acids. Here the CDR3 reads CASGGQGSSPLHF. The CDR3 DNA reads as TGTGCCAGCGGAGGACAGGGGAGTTCACCCCTCCACTTT.

This clonotype was counted at least ten times. The chain carries TRBV2 and TRBJ1-6; a possible D gene is TRBD1 (6 bases). The CDR3 sequence is 13 residues long. Germline V lookup: CDR1 SNHLY, CDR2 FYNNEI. The V gene lost 9 bases and the J gene lost 5 bases, with 11 bases spanning the gap. CDR3 sequence reads: CASIRGDNSPLHF. The CDR3 DNA reads as TGTGCCAGTATAAGGGGGGATAATTCACCCCTCCACTTT.

The rearrangement uses TRBV7-9 and TRBJ1-1, with 7 bases fitting TRBD1. Per germline, CDR1 SEHNR and CDR2 FQNEAQ (reference sequence). V shed 5 bases, J shed 1 base, and the junction held 7 bases outside the gene matches. The length of the CDR3 is 15 residues. The CDR3 DNA reads TGTGCCAGCAGCGGCAACAGGGGTGGGAACACTGAAGCTTTCTTT. It specifies CASSGNRGGNTEAFF.

As regards this clonotype: Likely a read error: the CDR3 ends without its conserved phenylalanine or tryptophan. The chain recombines TRBV7-8 with TRBJ2-7; D is possibly TRBD1 (6 bases). The CDR3 runs 16 residues. V lost 5 bases and J lost 0, with 17 bases in between. Germline CDR1 SGHVS, CDR2 FQNEAQ. The CDR3 DNA follows: TGTGCCAGCAGCCCCGGCCAAAGCAGGGGCTCCTACGAGCAGTACTCC. Translating gives CASSPGQSRGSYEQYS.

This clonotype has only a few counts. The J gene is TRBJ2-7, the V gene TRBV25-1, with D maybe TRBD1 (5 bases). Germline CDR1 MGHDK, CDR2 SYGVNS. V was cut by 5 bases and J by 0 bases, with 14 bases left in between. The CDR3 length is 15 residues. CDR3 DNA: TGTGCCAGCAGTAAAGGGGCGGTGAGCTCCTACGAGCAGTACTTC. This encodes CASSKGAVSSYEQYF.

This rearrangement joins TRBV10-3 to TRBJ2-7; D may match TRBD1 or TRBD2 (5 bases each). Per germline, CDR1 ENHRY and CDR2 SYGVKD. The ends were cut back, 6 bases at V and 0 bases at J, with 9 bases in the middle. CDR3 length: 13 amino acids. CDR3 protein: CAIRGTDSYEQYF. In nucleotides, the CDR3 is TGTGCCATCAGGGGGACGGACTCCTACGAGCAGTACTTC.

The sample holds a few counts of this clonotype. At one end the junction does not follow the germline gene, possibly because of a read error. The genes are TRBV12-3 or TRBV12-4 and TRBJ1-2, with no clear D. The CDR3 totals 13 residues. The CDR3 DNA reads TGTGCCAGAAGTCCGAGGATTAGCTATGGCTACTCCTTC. Protein sequence: CARSPRISYGYSF.

This clonotype was seen only once. The chain joins TRBV9 to TRBJ1-2; D is ambiguous. CDR3 length equals 13 residues. Germline V gene data show CDR1 as SGDLS and CDR2 as YYNGEE. With 4 bases removed from V and 0 bases from J, the gap between germline ends came to 7 bases. The CDR3 sequence: CASSSTTNYGYTF. The CDR3 DNA follows: TGTGCCAGCAGCTCCACCACTAACTATGGCTACACCTTC.

On this clonotype itself: This may stem from a read error, because a much larger clone lies one nucleotide away. This chain joins TRBV7-2 and TRBJ1-2, with TRBD1 identical over 7 bases. This CDR3 is built from 15 residues. Germline loops: CDR1 SGHTA, CDR2 FQGNSA. CDR3 in amino acids: CASSLGRGSTYGYTF. In DNA form, the CDR3 reads TGCGCCAGCAGCTTAGGCAGGGGGTCCACCTATGGCTACACCTTC.

This clonotype came up once. Being one base from a much bigger clone, this may be a read error. The rearrangement uses TRBV5-4 and TRBJ2-3, with D perhaps TRBD2 (5 bases). Germline assignment: CDR1 SGHNT and CDR2 YYREEE (reference sequence). The CDR3 length is 12 residues. V was clipped by 2 bases and J by 4 bases, with 5 bases between them. The CDR3 spells CASSFSADTQYF. The CDR3 DNA reads TGTGCCAGCAGCTTTAGCGCAGATACGCAGTATTTT.

J is TRBJ2-3 and V is TRBV10-3; D could derive from TRBD1 or TRBD2 (5 bases each). The ends were cut back, 4 bases at V and 0 bases at J, with 8 bases in the middle. Germline V CDR1 and CDR2: ENHRY, SYGVKD. The CDR3 consists of 14 residues. The DNA of the CDR3 is TGTGCCATCAGTGGAGGGACCAGCACAGATACGCAGTATTTT. It is translated as CAISGGTSTDTQYF.